Following are 32 T cell receptor beta chains from one sample sequenced in a study of response to subunit inactivated influenza vaccine. TCRdb re-derived calls from the RT-PCR reads in MiXCR, one entry per CDR3 protein. The data contain roughly 570,000 distinct CDR3 sequences, roughly 13% of them singletons. The sample consisted of PBMCs from blood, taken 40 to 50 days after vaccination. These receptors originate from a man between 45 and 60 years old who received an inactivated influenza vaccine.

In the case of this clonotype: Compared with germline, one end of the junction differs, possibly owing to a read error. J is TRBJ2-1 and V is TRBV5-5; weak D call: TRBD2 (7 bases). CDR3 length: 15 residues. CDR1 and CDR2 (germline): SGHKS, YYEKEE (reference sequence). The CDR3 DNA sequence: TGTGCCAGCAGCTTTCTGAGGGGGGGCTACAATGAGCACTTCTTC. Protein product: CASSFLRGGYNEHFF. Filled out from reference TRBV5-5 and TRBJ2-1, the complete variable domain reads DAGVTQSPTHLIKTRGQQVTLRCSPISGHKSVSWYQQVLGQGPQFIFQYYEKEERGRGNFPDRFSARQFPNYSSELNVNALLLGDSALYLCASSFLRGGYNEHFFGPGTRLTVL.

This clonotype turned up a few times. The chain has TRBV29-1 and TRBJ2-7, with D unclear. This CDR3 is built from 13 residues. Germline V gives CDR1 SQVTM, CDR2 ANQGSEA. The germline V and J ends were trimmed by 3 bases and 2 bases, with 11 bases remaining between them. The CDR3 DNA sequence: TGCAGCGTTGAGAGCGAGTTACCCTACGAGCAGTACTTC. Its protein product is CSVESELPYEQYF.

This clonotype has a handful of counts. The chain joins TRBV5-5 to TRBJ2-5, with D tentatively TRBD1 or TRBD2 (5 bases each). The CDR3 contains 14 residues. V was pared by 2 bases and J by 5 bases, with 13 bases between. CDR1 SGHKS and CDR2 YYEKEE come from the germline V gene (reference sequence). In nucleotides, the CDR3 is TGTGCCAGCAGCTTCCAGGGAGTGGAGGAGACCCAGTACTTC. Its translation is CASSFQGVEETQYF.

This clonotype has more than one count but fewer than ten. The chain joins TRBV7-2 to TRBJ1-1, with no clear D. Germline V gene sequence: CDR1 SGHTA, CDR2 FQGNSA. Trimming pared 0 bases from V and 1 base from J, leaving 15 bases between. The CDR3 runs 17 residues. The CDR3 coding sequence is TGTGCCAGCAGCTTAGCCCCTCTTCTCGAGAGGAACACTGAAGCTTTCTTT. This sequence encodes CASSLAPLLERNTEAFF.

Ten or more counts support this clonotype. The chain combines TRBV6-1 with TRBJ2-4; TRBD2 agrees at 14 bases. Germline loops: CDR1 MNHNS, CDR2 SASEGT. The CDR3 consists of 18 residues. Unmatched junction bases numbered 9, after V lost 5 bases and J lost 3 bases. In DNA form, the CDR3 reads TGTGCCAGCAGTAGGGGGACTAGCGGGAGAAGGGGCAAAAACATTCAGTACTTC. It yields the protein CASSRGTSGRRGKNIQYF.

J is TRBJ2-1 and V is TRBV11-2; D remains ambiguous. This CDR3 has 13 residues. Deletions cut 0 bases from V and 10 bases from J, with 10 bases between. Germline loops: CDR1 SGHAT, CDR2 FQNNGV. CDR3 DNA sequence: TGTGCCAGCAGCTTAGATCTATGGTACGAGCAGTTCTTC. Protein product: CASSLDLWYEQFF.

The chain couples TRBV7-9 to TRBJ2-7; TRBD2 might be the D (5 bases). V dropped 2 bases and J dropped 2 bases, with 10 bases sitting between them. The CDR3 has 14 amino acids. Germline CDR1 is SEHNR and CDR2 is FQNEAQ (reference sequence). CDR3 region: CASSLSGKTYEQYF. DNA for the CDR3: TGTGCCAGCAGCTTATCGGGGAAAACCTACGAGCAGTACTTC.

This clonotype was seen ten or more times. The rearrangement links TRBV10-3 to TRBJ1-6; no definite D call. Looked up from germline, CDR1 is ENHRY and CDR2 is SYGVKD. The CDR3 runs 15 residues. Trimming removed 10 bases from V and 1 base from J, with 14 bases in between. The CDR3 here is CATKTNKSYNSPLHF. As DNA, the CDR3 is TGTGCCACCAAAACTAACAAGTCCTATAATTCACCCCTCCACTTT.

This clonotype came up a few times. The chain links TRBV7-2 to TRBJ2-5; weak D call: TRBD2 (6 bases). The CDR3 covers 18 residues. Trimming stripped 2 bases from V and 5 bases from J, with 24 bases between. CDR1 and CDR2 from the germline V gene are SGHTA and FQGNSA. The CDR3 DNA follows: TGTGCCAGCAGCTTAAGGGCTAACGTGGGAGGCTTAATGGAGACCCAGTACTTC. This codes for CASSLRANVGGLMETQYF.

This clonotype has more than one count but fewer than ten. The chain links TRBV11-2 to TRBJ2-7, with a tentative D call TRBD2 (6 bases). Trimming removed 0 bases at V and 1 base at J, with 16 bases between. The length of the CDR3 is 17 residues. Germline V CDR1 and CDR2: SGHAT, FQNNGV. As DNA, the CDR3 is TGTGCCAGCAGCTTAGATAAAGGAGGGGTATGGTCCTACGAGCAGTACTTC. Its translation is CASSLDKGGVWSYEQYF. Supplemented by reference TRBV11-2 and TRBJ2-7, the full variable domain reads EAGVAQSPRYKIIEKRQSVAFWCNPISGHATLYWYQQILGQGPKLLIQFQNNGVVDDSQLPKDRFSAERLKGVDSTLKIQPAKLEDSAVYLCASSLDKGGVWSYEQYFGPGTRLTVT.

The sample holds a few counts of this clonotype. This chain uses TRBV29-1 with TRBJ2-6; D is uncertain. V lost 6 bases to trimming and J lost 3 bases, with 15 bases between them. The CDR3 is made up of 15 amino acids. Germline V gene sequence: CDR1 SQVTM, CDR2 ANQGSEA. The CDR3 spells CSVSLGLSGANVLTF. As DNA, the CDR3 is TGCAGCGTGTCCTTAGGGCTGAGTGGGGCCAACGTCCTGACTTTC.

This clonotype came up many times. The rearrangement links TRBV29-1 to TRBJ1-1, with D maybe TRBD1 (6 bases). CDR3 length equals 12 residues. Germline CDR1 and CDR2: SQVTM and ANQGSEA. The ends were cut back, 5 bases at V and 8 bases at J, with 15 bases in the middle. CDR3 residues: CSVRGGPLEAFF. CDR3 nucleotides: TGCAGCGTTCGCGGGGGGCCACTCGAAGCTTTCTTT.

This clonotype was seen only once. The V call is TRBV20-1, the J call TRBJ1-1; possibly TRBD1 for D (6 bases). V lost 0 bases to trimming and J lost 4 bases, with 27 bases between them. The CDR3 runs 19 residues. Germline CDR1 and CDR2: DFQATT and SNEGSKA (reference sequence). CDR3 residues: CSARDFKLRQGRMVTEAFF. CDR3 bases: TGCAGTGCTAGAGATTTTAAATTAAGGCAGGGGAGGATGGTCACTGAAGCTTTCTTT.

For this clonotype: One base away lies a much larger clone, so this may be a sequencing read error. The V and J genes are TRBV4-2 and TRBJ2-5, with 12 positions matching TRBD2. Looked up from germline, CDR1 is LGHNA and CDR2 is YNFKEQ. V shed 1 base and J 2 bases; nucleotides not matched to a gene: 8. CDR3 length equals 18 residues. Written as DNA, the CDR3 is TGTGCCAGCAGCCAAGGGGCTAGCGGGGGGGATCGGCAAGAGACCCAGTACTTC. Translated, it gives CASSQGASGGDRQETQYF.

This clonotype was counted only a few times. The rearrangement links TRBV20-1 to TRBJ2-7, with 9 positions matching TRBD1. The CDR3 length is 13 residues. Germline values: CDR1 DFQATT, CDR2 SNEGSKA (reference sequence). V shed 6 bases, J shed 1 base, and the junction held 4 bases outside the gene matches. The CDR3 here is CSAVGQGSYEQYF. The CDR3 region has the DNA TGCAGTGCCGTGGGACAGGGTTCCTACGAGCAGTACTTC.

The V and J genes are TRBV7-9 and TRBJ2-3; D gene ambiguous. The CDR3 extends over 12 amino acids. V lost 5 bases, J lost 5 bases, and 8 bases lay in between. CDR1 SEHNR and CDR2 FQNEAQ come from the germline V gene (reference sequence). The CDR3 DNA reads TGTGCCAGCAGCCCGGTTCAAGATACGCAGTATTTT. Translation gives CASSPVQDTQYF.

This clonotype occurred a few times. This rearrangement joins TRBV6-5 to TRBJ2-7; D unclear. This CDR3 is built from 15 residues. Trimming took off 0 bases at V and 6 bases at J, with 15 bases between the two ends. The germline V gene encodes CDR1 MNHEY and CDR2 SVGAGI. CDR3 in amino acids: CASSYSAASRPEQYF. In nucleotides, the CDR3 is TGTGCCAGCAGTTACTCGGCGGCGTCCCGGCCCGAGCAGTACTTC.

The chain employs TRBV15 and TRBJ2-1; possible D gene TRBD2, 6 bases. Germline assignment: CDR1 LNHNV and CDR2 YYDKDF (reference sequence). This CDR3 has 15 amino acids. Trimming cost V 1 base and J 4 bases, with 11 bases left between them. The CDR3 is CATSRVAADYNEQFF. CDR3 DNA sequence: TGTGCCACCAGCAGAGTAGCGGCAGATTACAATGAGCAGTTCTTC.

This rearrangement joins TRBV20-1 to TRBJ2-7, with D uncertain. Per germline, CDR1 DFQATT and CDR2 SNEGSKA (reference sequence). Trimming stripped 3 bases from V and 2 bases from J, with 5 bases between. This CDR3 spans 11 amino acids. CDR3: CSARGTYEQYF. The CDR3 coding sequence is TGCAGTGCTAGGGGCACCTACGAGCAGTACTTC.

V usage is TRBV5-1 and J usage is TRBJ2-7; either TRBD1 or TRBD2 may fit D (5 bases each). V shed 3 bases and J shed 5 bases, with 15 bases lying between them. The germline gives CDR1 SGHRS, CDR2 YFSETQ. The length of the CDR3 is 14 residues. This CDR3 reads CASSSYPGPDEQYF. In DNA, the CDR3 is TGCGCCAGCAGCTCTTACCCGGGGCCGGACGAGCAGTACTTC.

The chain links TRBV20-1 to TRBJ2-7; D might be TRBD2 (7 bases). CDR3 length: 13 residues. Germline CDR1 and CDR2: DFQATT and SNEGSKA (reference sequence). V was shortened by 6 bases and J by 2 bases, with 14 bases between the two germline ends. The CDR3 DNA is TGCAGTGCCACTAGGGGGGGTACCTACGAGCAGTACTTC. This translates into CSATRGGTYEQYF.

This clonotype was recorded at least ten times. The chain recombines TRBV5-6 with TRBJ2-1; 9 bases line up with TRBD2. V shed 2 bases and J 8 bases; nucleotides not matched to a gene: 8. The CDR3 is made up of 15 amino acids. Germline assignment: CDR1 SGHDT and CDR2 YYEEEE. This CDR3 is CASSFFAGGSDEQFF. The CDR3 region has the DNA TGTGCCAGCAGCTTCTTCGCGGGAGGGTCGGATGAGCAGTTCTTC.

This clonotype has more than one count but fewer than ten. This sequence joins TRBV6-1 and TRBJ1-5; 7 bases are shared with TRBD1. V lost 6 bases, J lost 3 bases, and 5 bases stayed unmatched. From germline, CDR1 is MNHNS and CDR2 SASEGT. CDR3 length: 14 residues. CDR3 DNA sequence: TGTGCCAGCAGCTCCGGACAGGTCAATCAGCCCCAGCATTTT. Protein: CASSSGQVNQPQHF.

This clonotype turned up a few times. The chain couples TRBV7-2 to TRBJ1-3; TRBD1 matches 8 bases. The CDR3 extends over 16 amino acids. After removal of 5 bases from V and 0 bases from J, the junction contained 6 bases not matched to a gene. Germline lookup yields CDR1 SGHTA and CDR2 FQGNSA. The CDR3 sequence is CASSRAGTGSGNTIYF. CDR3 coding DNA: TGTGCCAGCAGCCGCGCCGGGACAGGCTCTGGAAACACCATATATTTT.

This clonotype was observed a handful of times. The chain has TRBV4-3 and TRBJ2-3, with D uncertain. CDR1 and CDR2 (germline): LGHNA, YSLEER. V lost 1 base and J lost 2, with 4 bases in between. The CDR3 has 13 amino acids. For the CDR3, the DNA is TGCGCCAGCAGCCAAGCGGTCACAGATACGCAGTATTTT. It codes for CASSQAVTDTQYF.

This clonotype was picked up a small number of times. This chain links TRBV5-1 with TRBJ2-3; 14 bases match TRBD2. The germline CDR1 and CDR2 sequences are SGHRS and YFSETQ. CDR3 size: 17 residues. The ends lost 4 bases at V and 4 bases at J; junction bases unmatched: 8. The CDR3 protein is CASSQGTSGRNSDTQYF. As DNA, the CDR3 is TGCGCCAGCAGCCAAGGGACTAGCGGGAGAAATTCAGATACGCAGTATTTT.

This clonotype was detected only a few times. The chain links TRBV18 to TRBJ2-4, with TRBD2 matching over 10 bases. This CDR3 contains 17 residues. Losses at the gene ends were 6 bases for V and 2 bases for J; bases not matched to a gene: 10. Germline loops: CDR1 KGHSH, CDR2 LQKENI. Here the CDR3 reads CASSAPGLADTKNIQYF. For the CDR3, the DNA is TGTGCCAGCTCCGCCCCTGGACTAGCGGACACCAAAAACATTCAGTACTTC.

This clonotype came up a few times. Written as DNA, the CDR3 is TGTGCCAGCAACGTACCGGGGCAGCAAGAGACCCAGTACTTC. This gives the protein CASNVPGQQETQYF. The V and J genes are TRBV28 and TRBJ2-5; tentatively, D is TRBD1 or TRBD2 (5 bases each). V dropped 7 bases and J dropped 2 bases, with 14 bases sitting between them. The CDR3 has 14 residues. Germline loops: CDR1 MDHEN, CDR2 SYDVKM. Combining the CDR3 with reference TRBV28 and TRBJ2-5 gives the whole variable domain DVKVTQSSRYLVKRTGEKVFLECVQDMDHENMFWYRQDPGLGLRLIYFSYDVKMKEKGDIPEGYSVSREKKERFSLILESASTNQTSMYLCASNVPGQQETQYFGPGTRLLVL.

This clonotype came up a few times. This chain links TRBV27 with TRBJ1-3, with TRBD1 as a possible D gene (5 bases). The germline CDR1 and CDR2 sequences are MNHEY and SMNVEV (reference sequence). The germline V and J ends were trimmed by 7 bases and 3 bases, with 16 bases remaining between them. This CDR3 spans 15 amino acids. The chain's CDR3 is CASKSGTALGNTIYF. The CDR3 nucleotides are TGTGCCAGCAAATCCGGGACGGCACTTGGAAACACCATATATTTT.

Comment on this clonotype: Germline is not matched at one junction end, which may reflect a read error. The chain employs TRBV6-5 and TRBJ2-2; perhaps D is TRBD1 or TRBD2 (5 bases each). CDR3 length: 14 amino acids. The V gene's germline CDR1 is MNHEY and CDR2 SVGAGI. CDR3 loop: CASSYKGIPGEPFF. Written as DNA, the CDR3 is TGTGCCAGCAGTTACAAGGGGATCCCCGGGGAGCCGTTTTTT.

V gene TRBV5-1 combines with J gene TRBJ2-1; 10 nucleotides line up with TRBD2. CDR3 size: 16 residues. Germline assignment: CDR1 SGHRS and CDR2 YFSETQ. V gave up 0 bases and J gave up 8 bases; unmatched junction bases: 8. The CDR3 sequence is CASSLAPSGGLDEQFF. The CDR3 DNA is TGCGCCAGCAGCTTGGCCCCTAGCGGGGGCCTCGATGAGCAGTTCTTC.

The V gene is TRBV24-1, the J gene TRBJ2-3; D gene uncertain. Trimming took 8 bases from V and 6 from J, leaving 5 bases between them. This CDR3 contains 10 residues. CDR1 KGHDR and CDR2 SFDVKD come from the germline V gene. The CDR3 nucleotides are TGTGCCACCATCGGGGATACGCAGTATTTT. This codes for CATIGDTQYF.